This T cell receptor (beta chain) was captured by sequencing in a study of blood T cells in healthy people across ages. Healthy Caucasian individuals from Russia aged about 6 to 95 were enrolled as donors. Isolating PBMCs gave at least 6.5 million of these cells per sample. The germline CDR1 and CDR2 sequences are DFQATT and SNEGSKA (reference sequence). V trimming: 3 bases; J trimming: 5 bases; junction bases outside the gene matches: 8. The CDR3 has 15 residues. A J-beta primer mix and a sample-barcoded 5' primer were used in a second PCR of roughly 6 to 11 cycles. MiXCR, applied by TCRdb to the 5' RACE reads, yields one record per CDR3 protein. The table records about 580,000 distinct CDR3 sequences, around half of them present only once.

V gene TRBV20-1 combines with J gene TRBJ2-5, with TRBD2 matching 11 bases. The source material was blood. The TCR originated in a man older than 75 in good health. CDR3 nucleotide sequence: TGCAGTGCTAGTTTAGGACTAGCGGGTGGGGAGACCCAGTACTTC. Residues: CSASLGLAGGETQYF.